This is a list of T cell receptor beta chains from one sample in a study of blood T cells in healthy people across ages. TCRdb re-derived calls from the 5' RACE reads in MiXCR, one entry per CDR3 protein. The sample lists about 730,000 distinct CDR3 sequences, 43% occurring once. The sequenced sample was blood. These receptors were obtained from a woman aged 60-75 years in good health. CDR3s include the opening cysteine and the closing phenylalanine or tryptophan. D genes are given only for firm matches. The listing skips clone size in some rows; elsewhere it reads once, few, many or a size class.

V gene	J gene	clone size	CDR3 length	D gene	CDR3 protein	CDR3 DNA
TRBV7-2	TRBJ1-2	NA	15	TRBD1	CASSLRGDRAGGYTF	TGTGCCAGCAGCTTAAGAGGTGACAGGGCTGGTGGCTACACCTTC
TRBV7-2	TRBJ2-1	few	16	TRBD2	CASSFSGEGLYNEQFF	TGTGCCAGCAGCTTTTCTGGGGAGGGCCTCTACAATGAGCAGTTCTTC
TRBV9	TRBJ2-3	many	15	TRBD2	CASSVEAAGADTQYF	TGTGCCAGCAGCGTAGAGGCGGCGGGAGCAGATACGCAGTATTTT
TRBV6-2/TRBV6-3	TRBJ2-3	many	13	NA	CASSYRGPDTQYF	TGTGCCAGCAGTTACCGAGGCCCAGATACGCAGTATTTT
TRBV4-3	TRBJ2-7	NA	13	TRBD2	CASFEREGYEQYF	TGCGCCAGCTTCGAGCGGGAAGGATACGAGCAGTACTTC
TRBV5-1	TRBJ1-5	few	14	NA	CASSTDSPNQPQHF	TGCGCCAGCAGCACAGACAGCCCCAATCAGCCCCAGCATTTT
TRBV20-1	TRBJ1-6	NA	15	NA	CSARITGQSGSPLHF	TGCAGTGCTCGAATTACAGGCCAGTCAGGGTCACCCCTCCACTTT
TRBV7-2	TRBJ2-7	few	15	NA	CASSLASGEVGEQYF	TGTGCCAGCAGCTTAGCGTCAGGGGAGGTTGGCGAGCAGTACTTC
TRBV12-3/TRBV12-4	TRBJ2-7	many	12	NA	CASSSTDYEQYF	TGTGCCAGCAGTTCGACAGACTACGAGCAGTACTTC
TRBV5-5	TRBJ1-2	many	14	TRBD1	CASSLEGQGVGYTF	TGTGCCAGCAGCTTGGAGGGACAGGGAGTCGGCTACACCTTC
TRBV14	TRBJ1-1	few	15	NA	CASSQAQGWNTEAFF	TGTGCCAGCAGCCAAGCGCAGGGCTGGAACACTGAAGCTTTCTTT
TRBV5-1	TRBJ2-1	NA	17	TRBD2	CASSLGGTSGRRGEQFF	TGCGCCAGCAGCTTAGGGGGAACTAGCGGGAGACGAGGCGAGCAGTTCTTC
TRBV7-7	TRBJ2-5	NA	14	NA	CASSFCPGQETQYF	TGTGCCAGCAGCTTTTGTCCAGGGCAAGAGACCCAGTACTTC
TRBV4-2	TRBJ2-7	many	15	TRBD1	CASSLGQESSYEQYF	TGTGCCAGCAGCCTGGGACAGGAAAGCTCCTACGAGCAGTACTTC
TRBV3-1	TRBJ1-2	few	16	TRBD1	CASSQHGTATNYGYTF	TGTGCCAGCAGCCAACATGGGACAGCGACTAACTATGGCTACACCTTC
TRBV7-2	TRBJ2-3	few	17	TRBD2	CASSWGTSGGSLHTQYF	TGTGCCAGCAGCTGGGGGACTAGCGGGGGGTCTCTTCATACGCAGTATTTT
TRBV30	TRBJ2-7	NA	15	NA	CAWTQGRGVYYEQYF	TGTGCCTGGACTCAGGGGAGGGGGGTCTACTACGAGCAGTACTTC
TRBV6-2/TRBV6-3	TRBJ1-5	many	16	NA	CASSYSRGGSNQPQHF	TGTGCCAGCAGTTACTCTAGGGGAGGGAGCAATCAGCCCCAGCATTTT
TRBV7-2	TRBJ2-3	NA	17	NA	CASSLKMGGYGTDTQYF	TGTGCCAGCAGCTTAAAGATGGGCGGATACGGCACAGATACGCAGTATTTT
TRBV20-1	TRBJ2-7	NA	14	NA	CSARGAAQRWAQYF	TGCAGTGCTAGAGGGGCAGCCCAGCGATGGGCCCAGTACTTC
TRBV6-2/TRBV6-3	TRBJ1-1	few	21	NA	CASSYPEPRLVGALMNTEAFF	TGTGCCAGCAGTTACCCCGAACCCCGGTTAGTCGGGGCTCTGATGAACACTGAAGCTTTCTTT
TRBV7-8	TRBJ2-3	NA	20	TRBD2	CASSLRQGSGTSLSADTQYF	TGTGCCAGCAGCTTGAGACAGGGCTCAGGGACTAGCTTGTCGGCAGATACGCAGTATTTT
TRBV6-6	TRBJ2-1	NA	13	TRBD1	CASSNRQGNEQFF	TGTGCCAGCAGTAACCGACAGGGGAATGAGCAGTTCTTC
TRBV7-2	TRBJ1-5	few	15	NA	CASSPWDGSNQPQHF	TGTGCCAGCAGCCCCTGGGACGGTAGCAATCAGCCCCAGCATTTT
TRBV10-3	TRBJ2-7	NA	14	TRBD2	CAISGPGGRDEQYF	TGTGCCATCAGTGGCCCTGGCGGGAGGGACGAGCAGTACTTC
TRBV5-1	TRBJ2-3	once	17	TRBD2	CASSEARTSGSTDTQYF	TGCGCCAGCAGCGAAGCGCGGACTAGCGGGAGCACAGATACGCAGTATTTT
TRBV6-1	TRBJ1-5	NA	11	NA	CASGGLQPQHF	TGTGCCTCCGGGGGTCTTCAGCCCCAGCATTTT
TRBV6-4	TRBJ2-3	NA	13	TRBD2	CASSVDGLGMQYF	TGTGCCAGCAGCGTTGACGGACTAGGGATGCAGTATTTT
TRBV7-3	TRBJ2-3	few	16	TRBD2	CASRVTSGGNTDTQYF	TGTGCCAGCAGGGTGACTAGCGGGGGGAACACAGATACGCAGTATTTT
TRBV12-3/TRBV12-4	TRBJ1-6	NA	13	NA	CASSLLADSPLHF	TGTGCCAGCAGTTTACTAGCTGATTCACCCCTCCACTTT
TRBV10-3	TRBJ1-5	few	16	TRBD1	CAISDTGTGGEQPQHF	TGTGCCATCAGTGACACCGGGACAGGGGGGGAACAGCCCCAGCATTTT
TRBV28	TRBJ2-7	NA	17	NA	CASREVPGTTFSYEQYF	TGTGCCAGCAGGGAAGTGCCCGGGACAACTTTCTCCTACGAGCAGTACTTC
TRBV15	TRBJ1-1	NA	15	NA	CATSRPFGERTEAFF	TGTGCCACCAGCAGACCGTTTGGGGAGCGGACTGAAGCTTTCTTT
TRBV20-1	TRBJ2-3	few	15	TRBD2	CSASPNSGRTDTQYF	TGCAGTGCTAGCCCGAATAGCGGGCGCACAGATACGCAGTATTTT
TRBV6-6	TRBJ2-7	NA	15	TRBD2	CASNHGGGYAYEQYF	TGTGCCAGCAACCACGGGGGGGGCTACGCCTACGAGCAGTACTTC
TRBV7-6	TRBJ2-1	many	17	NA	CASSATAAGISYNEQFF	TGTGCCAGCAGTGCAACGGCTGCGGGGATCTCCTACAATGAGCAGTTCTTC
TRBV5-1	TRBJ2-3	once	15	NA	CASSRSGGATDTQYF	TGCGCCAGCAGTCGGTCGGGCGGAGCCACAGATACGCAGTATTTT
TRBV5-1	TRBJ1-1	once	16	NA	CASSLDQGLMNTEAFF	TGCGCCAGCAGCTTGGACCAGGGACTTATGAACACTGAAGCTTTCTTT
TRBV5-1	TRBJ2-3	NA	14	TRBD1	CASLGQGPPDTQYF	TGCGCCAGTCTCGGACAGGGTCCGCCAGATACGCAGTATTTT
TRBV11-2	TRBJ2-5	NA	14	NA	CASSLEGSLGEQYF	TGTGCCAGCAGCTTAGAGGGCAGCTTAGGGGAGCAGTACTTC
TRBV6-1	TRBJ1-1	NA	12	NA	CASFKVNTEAFF	TGTGCCAGCTTTAAAGTAAACACTGAAGCTTTCTTT